The 27 T cell receptor beta chains presented below share a single source sample, sequenced in a study of T cells in Graves' hyperthyroidism and ophthalmopathy. TCR beta CDR3 sequences were amplified from RNA transcripts. The primer set for the first-round RT-PCR of the TCR CDR3 was HTBI. TCRdb re-analysed the multiplex PCR reads in MiXCR, keeping a single row per CDR3 protein. The data contain 690,000 or so distinct CDR3 sequences, roughly 20% of them singletons. Sample: blood. The receptors come from a woman in her forties or fifties with Graves' hyperthyroidism that later progressed to Graves' ophthalmopathy.

This sequence joins TRBV3-1 and TRBJ2-2, with D possibly matching TRBD2 (6 bases). The CDR3 covers 14 residues. In germline, CDR1 is LGHDT, CDR2 YNNKEL (reference sequence). The V end lost 4 bases, the J end lost 5 bases, and 11 bases lay between the germline ends. CDR3 amino acids: CASSPTEGTGELFF. CDR3 sequence (DNA): TGTGCCAGCAGCCCTACGGAGGGAACCGGGGAGCTGTTTTTT.

This clonotype was recorded many times. This sequence joins TRBV2 and TRBJ1-5, with D unclear. Germline V CDR1 and CDR2: SNHLY, FYNNEI. This CDR3 has 15 amino acids. Trimming removed 3 bases at V and 0 bases at J, with 9 bases between. CDR3 in amino acids: CASSDGLGSNQPQHF. CDR3 in DNA: TGTGCCAGCAGTGATGGTTTGGGTAGCAATCAGCCCCAGCATTTT.

This rearrangement joins TRBV28 to TRBJ1-2; possible D gene TRBD1, 5 bases. The CDR3 extends over 12 amino acids. V lost 5 bases, J lost 6 bases, and 10 bases lay in between. Germline values: CDR1 MDHEN, CDR2 SYDVKM. Written as DNA, the CDR3 is TGTGCCAGCAGTCGGGGCCTGGATGGCTACACCTTC. It encodes CASSRGLDGYTF.

This clonotype appeared a few times. This chain connects TRBV28 to TRBJ2-7; unclear D gene. From germline, CDR1 is MDHEN and CDR2 SYDVKM. This CDR3 comprises 14 residues. V was shortened by 3 bases and J by 0 bases, with 9 bases between the two germline ends. As DNA, the CDR3 is TGTGCCAGCAGTTTGCAGAGGAGCTCCTACGAGCAGTACTTC. Residues: CASSLQRSSYEQYF.

As concerns this clonotype: A much larger clone differs by one base, so this may be a read error. The rearrangement joins TRBV6-4 to TRBJ2-3; 10 bases agree with TRBD2. The CDR3 runs to 15 residues. The ends lost 6 bases at V and 0 bases at J; junction bases unmatched: 3. Looked up from germline, CDR1 is MRHNA and CDR2 is SNTAGT. For the CDR3, the DNA is TGTGCCAGCAGCACTAGCGGGGAGAGCACAGATACGCAGTATTTT. Translation: CASSTSGESTDTQYF.

This clonotype was found a few times. The CDR3 spells CASIRGLGTEAFF. CDR3 DNA: TGTGCCAGCATACGGGGGCTGGGCACTGAAGCTTTCTTT. V usage is TRBV6-1 and J usage is TRBJ1-1, with D possibly matching TRBD1 (6 bases). CDR1 MNHNS and CDR2 SASEGT come from the germline V gene. Trimming cost V 7 bases and J 4 bases, with 13 bases left between them. This CDR3 comprises 13 residues.

The gene calls are TRBV9 and TRBJ2-2; a possible D gene is TRBD1 (5 bases). CDR1 SGDLS and CDR2 YYNGEE come from the germline V gene. The V gene lost 3 bases and the J gene lost 6 bases, with 18 bases spanning the gap. This CDR3 comprises 16 residues. CDR3 DNA sequence: TGTGCCAGCAGCGCACTGGCCCCAGGGTTCCCCGGGGAGCTGTTTTTT. Translating gives CASSALAPGFPGELFF.

The chain is built from TRBV20-1 and TRBJ2-5; D is unclear. The CDR3 contains 11 residues. Germline lookup yields CDR1 DFQATT and CDR2 SNEGSKA (reference sequence). V lost 0 bases and J lost 13, with 12 bases in between. CDR3 in amino acids: CSARDRRASYF. CDR3 DNA sequence: TGCAGTGCTAGAGATCGAAGGGCGTCGTACTTC.

This chain connects TRBV6-5 to TRBJ1-1, with D hard to call. Trimming stripped 0 bases from V and 0 bases from J, with 8 bases between. There are 15 residues in the CDR3. Germline CDR1 MNHEY, CDR2 SVGAGI. The CDR3 region has the DNA TGTGCCAGCAGTTACTCGAGCCAGATGAACACTGAAGCTTTCTTT. Residues: CASSYSSQMNTEAFF.

With respect to this clonotype: A junction boundary mismatches the germline segment, possibly from a read error. V and J are TRBV7-2 and TRBJ1-1; D remains unclear. The CDR3 is made up of 13 amino acids. Germline values: CDR1 SGHTA, CDR2 FQGNSA. In DNA form, the CDR3 reads TGTGCCAGCAGCTTTACTGGGAACACTGGAGCTTTCTTT. Translation: CASSFTGNTGAFF.

Many counts were recorded for this clonotype. This chain links TRBV6-2 or TRBV6-3 with TRBJ1-6; D is perhaps TRBD1 (5 bases). V lost 0 bases, J lost 12 bases, and 6 bases lay in between. Germline CDR1 reads MNHEY; CDR2 reads SVGEGT. This CDR3 region has 12 residues. CDR3 sequence reads: CASSYSRGPLHF. The CDR3 region has the DNA TGTGCCAGCAGTTACTCGAGGGGACCCCTCCACTTT.

The V call is TRBV7-8, the J call TRBJ2-5; the D gene is possibly TRBD1 (5 bases). The length of the CDR3 is 18 residues. With 1 base removed from V and 5 bases from J, the gap between germline ends came to 23 bases. Per germline, CDR1 SGHVS and CDR2 FQNEAQ. In DNA, the CDR3 is TGTGCCAGCAGCTTAGTTCTTTTTGGAACAGGAACCTTTGAGACCCAGTACTTC. Its translation is CASSLVLFGTGTFETQYF.

The chain couples TRBV3-1 to TRBJ1-6; D not certain. The ends were cut back, 1 base at V and 0 bases at J, with 10 bases in the middle. The CDR3 extends over 17 amino acids. CDR1 is LGHDT and CDR2 is YNNKEL in the germline V gene (reference sequence). This CDR3 is CASSQGTSGSYNSPLHF. CDR3 DNA: TGTGCCAGCAGCCAAGGCACTTCTGGCTCCTATAATTCACCCCTCCACTTT.

The chain combines TRBV7-8 with TRBJ1-1; 10 bases line up with TRBD1. CDR1 SGHVS and CDR2 FQNEAQ come from the germline V gene. J lost 8 bases, V lost 4 bases, and 16 bases had no gene match. This CDR3 is built from 17 residues. This CDR3 is CASSSGTGETVPKEAFF. For the CDR3, the DNA is TGTGCCAGCAGCTCGGGGACAGGGGAAACCGTACCCAAAGAAGCTTTCTTT. The full variable domain, its missing parts supplied by reference TRBV7-8 and TRBJ1-1, is GAGVSQSPRYKVAKRGQDVALRCDPISGHVSLFWYQQALGQGPEFLTYFQNEAQLDKSGLPSDRFFAERPEGSVSTLKIQRTQQEDSAVYLCASSSGTGETVPKEAFFGQGTRLTVV.

This clonotype was observed at least ten times. The CDR3 loop is CASSLSRAPFQPQHF. The CDR3 DNA sequence: TGTGCCAGCAGCCTAAGCCGGGCCCCCTTTCAGCCCCAGCATTTT. The chain is built from TRBV3-1 and TRBJ1-5; no firm D call. Germline CDR1 is LGHDT and CDR2 is YNNKEL (reference sequence). The length of the CDR3 is 15 residues. Trimming pared 4 bases from V and 6 bases from J, leaving 16 bases between. Complete variable domain (other parts from reference TRBV3-1 and TRBJ1-5): DTAVSQTPKYLVTQMGNDKSIKCEQNLGHDTMYWYKQDSKKFLKIMFSYNNKELIINETVPNRFSPKSPDKAHLNLHINSLELGDSAVYFCASSLSRAPFQPQHFGDGTRLSIL.

This clonotype was picked up a small number of times. In DNA form, the CDR3 reads TGTGCCAGCAGTAGTTTACTAGGGATTGGAGAGACCCAGTACTTC. Translated: CASSSLLGIGETQYF. This chain uses TRBV6-1 with TRBJ2-5; possible D gene TRBD2, 5 bases. V was trimmed by 5 bases and J by 4 bases, leaving 17 bases between them. Germline loops: CDR1 MNHNS, CDR2 SASEGT. This CDR3 has 15 residues.

The chain joins TRBV10-3 to TRBJ1-3; D is unclear. This CDR3 is 14 amino acids long. CDR1 is ENHRY, CDR2 SYGVKD, per germline. Between the trimmed V and J ends, which lost 7 bases and 0 bases, there was a span of 10 bases. The DNA for the CDR3 is TGTGCCATCAACGACCGGTCCTCTGGAAACACCATATATTTT. It encodes CAINDRSSGNTIYF.

This clonotype was detected only a few times. This sequence joins TRBV7-9 and TRBJ1-6; maybe TRBD1 (5 bases). Germline V lookup: CDR1 SEHNR, CDR2 FQNEAQ (reference sequence). The germline V and J ends were trimmed by 1 base and 10 bases, with 14 bases remaining between them. The CDR3 is 15 residues long. DNA of the CDR3: TGTGCCAGCAGCTTAGTGGGGGATCAGACCTCACCCCTCCACTTT. This translates into CASSLVGDQTSPLHF.

This clonotype has more than one count but fewer than ten. This chain connects TRBV19 to TRBJ1-1; possibly TRBD1 for D (6 bases). The CDR3 has 13 amino acids. CDR1 and CDR2 from the germline V gene are LNHDA and SQIVND (reference sequence). V dropped 10 bases and J dropped 3 bases, with 15 bases sitting between them. CDR3 in amino acids: CATGDTGHTEAFF. The DNA of the CDR3 is TGTGCCACGGGGGACACCGGGCACACTGAAGCTTTCTTT.

This rearrangement joins TRBV12-5 to TRBJ1-5; D gene ambiguous. V dropped 6 bases and J dropped 1 base, with 10 bases sitting between them. The germline CDR1 and CDR2 sequences are LGHNT and FRNRAP. The CDR3 loop spans 14 amino acids. This CDR3 reads CASGPDGSNQPQHF. DNA of the CDR3: TGTGCTAGTGGCCCCGACGGAAGCAATCAGCCCCAGCATTTT.

This clonotype was detected ten times or more. CDR3 in amino acids: CRGDRVNGYTF. As DNA, the CDR3 is TGCAGGGGGGACAGGGTAAACGGCTACACCTTC. This rearrangement joins TRBV20-1 to TRBJ1-2; TRBD1 agrees at 9 bases. The CDR3 contains 11 residues. From germline, CDR1 is DFQATT and CDR2 SNEGSKA (reference sequence).

There are a few counts of this clonotype. The chain joins TRBV2 to TRBJ2-1; 8 bases line up with TRBD2. Germline V gene lookup returns CDR1 SNHLY and CDR2 FYNNEI. This CDR3 contains 15 residues. V shed 2 bases and J 9 bases; nucleotides not matched to a gene: 9. The CDR3 DNA follows: TGTGCCAGCAGTGAAACGGGACTAGTAATTGGTGAGCAGTTCTTC. This codes for CASSETGLVIGEQFF.

The chain couples TRBV20-1 to TRBJ1-2; TRBD1 agrees at 11 bases. This CDR3 is built from 14 residues. Germline V lookup: CDR1 DFQATT, CDR2 SNEGSKA (reference sequence). The ends lost 4 bases at V and 8 bases at J; junction bases unmatched: 9. This CDR3 reads CSATRDRGIGGYTF. Here the CDR3 DNA reads TGCAGTGCTACCCGGGACAGGGGGATTGGGGGCTACACCTTC.

This clonotype was seen a few times. This could be a read error, since a much larger clone is one nucleotide away. The rearrangement joins TRBV3-1 to TRBJ2-7; perhaps TRBD1 as D (5 bases). The CDR3 runs to 16 residues. Germline values: CDR1 LGHDT, CDR2 YNNKEL (reference sequence). V shed 4 bases and J shed 3 bases, with 19 bases lying between them. The CDR3 DNA reads as TGTGCCAGCAGCCCTCAAGAAGTGGGGCGCTACTACGAGCAGTACTTC. As protein: CASSPQEVGRYYEQYF.

This clonotype came up a few times. This chain links TRBV3-1 with TRBJ2-5; D is perhaps TRBD2 (5 bases). From germline, CDR1 is LGHDT and CDR2 YNNKEL (reference sequence). V was trimmed by 0 bases and J by 13 bases, leaving 15 bases between them. CDR3 length: 13 residues. The CDR3 loop reads CASSQDLTMRLYF. The CDR3 bases are TGTGCCAGCAGCCAAGACCTGACTATGAGATTGTACTTC.

The chain carries TRBV6-2 or TRBV6-3 and TRBJ1-1, with D unresolved. CDR3 size: 13 residues. Germline CDR1 MNHEY, CDR2 SVGEGT. Trimming removed 8 bases from V and 3 bases from J, with 13 bases in between. CDR3 region: CASVRRAYTEAFF. The CDR3 DNA reads TGTGCCAGCGTCCGAAGGGCATACACTGAAGCTTTCTTT.

This clonotype was counted a few times. The rearrangement joins TRBV19 to TRBJ1-5; 7 nucleotides line up with TRBD1. CDR1 LNHDA and CDR2 SQIVND come from the germline V gene (reference sequence). CDR3 length: 15 residues. The V segment lost 6 bases and the J segment 3 bases; nucleotides outside the gene matches: 8. The CDR3 region has the DNA TGTGCCAGTAGGCGAATAGACAGGGACAATCAGCCCCAGCATTTT. Its translation: CASRRIDRDNQPQHF.